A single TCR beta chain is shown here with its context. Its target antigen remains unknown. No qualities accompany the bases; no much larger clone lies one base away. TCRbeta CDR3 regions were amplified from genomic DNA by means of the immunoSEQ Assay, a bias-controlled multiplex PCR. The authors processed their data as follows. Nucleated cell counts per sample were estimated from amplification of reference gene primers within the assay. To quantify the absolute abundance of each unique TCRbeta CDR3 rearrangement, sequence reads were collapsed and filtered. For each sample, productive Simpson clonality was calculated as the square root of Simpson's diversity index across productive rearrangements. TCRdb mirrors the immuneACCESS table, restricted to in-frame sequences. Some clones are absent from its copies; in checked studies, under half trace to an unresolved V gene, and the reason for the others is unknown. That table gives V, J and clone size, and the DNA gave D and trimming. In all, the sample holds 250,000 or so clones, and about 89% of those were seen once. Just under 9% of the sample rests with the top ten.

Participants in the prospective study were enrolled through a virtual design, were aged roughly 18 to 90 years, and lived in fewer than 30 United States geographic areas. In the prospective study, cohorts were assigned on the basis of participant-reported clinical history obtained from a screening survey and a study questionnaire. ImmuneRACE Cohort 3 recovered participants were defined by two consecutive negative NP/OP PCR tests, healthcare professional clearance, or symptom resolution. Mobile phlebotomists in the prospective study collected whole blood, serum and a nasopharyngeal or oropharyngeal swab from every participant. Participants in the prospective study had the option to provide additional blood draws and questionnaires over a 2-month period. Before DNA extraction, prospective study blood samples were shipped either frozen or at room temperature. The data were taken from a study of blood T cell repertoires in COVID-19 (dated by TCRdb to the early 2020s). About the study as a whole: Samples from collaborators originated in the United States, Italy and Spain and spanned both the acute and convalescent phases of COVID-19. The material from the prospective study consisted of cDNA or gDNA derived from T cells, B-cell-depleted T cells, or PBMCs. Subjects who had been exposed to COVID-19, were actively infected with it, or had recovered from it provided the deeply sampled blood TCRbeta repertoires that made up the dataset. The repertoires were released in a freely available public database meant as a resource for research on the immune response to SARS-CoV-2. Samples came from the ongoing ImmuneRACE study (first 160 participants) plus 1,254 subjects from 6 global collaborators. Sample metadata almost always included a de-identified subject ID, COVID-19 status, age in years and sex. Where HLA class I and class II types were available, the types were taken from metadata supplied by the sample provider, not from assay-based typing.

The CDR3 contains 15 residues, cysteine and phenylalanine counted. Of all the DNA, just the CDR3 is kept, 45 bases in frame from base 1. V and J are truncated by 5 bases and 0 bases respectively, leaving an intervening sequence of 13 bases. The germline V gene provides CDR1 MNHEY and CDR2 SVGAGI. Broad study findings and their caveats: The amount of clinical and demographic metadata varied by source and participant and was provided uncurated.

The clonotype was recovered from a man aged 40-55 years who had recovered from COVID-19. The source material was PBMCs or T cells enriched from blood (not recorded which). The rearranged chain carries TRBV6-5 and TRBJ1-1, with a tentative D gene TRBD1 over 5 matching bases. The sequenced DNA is TGTGCCAGCAGTCGCTTCAGGGCAATGAACACTGAAGCTTTCTTT. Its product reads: CASSRFRAMNTEAFF.